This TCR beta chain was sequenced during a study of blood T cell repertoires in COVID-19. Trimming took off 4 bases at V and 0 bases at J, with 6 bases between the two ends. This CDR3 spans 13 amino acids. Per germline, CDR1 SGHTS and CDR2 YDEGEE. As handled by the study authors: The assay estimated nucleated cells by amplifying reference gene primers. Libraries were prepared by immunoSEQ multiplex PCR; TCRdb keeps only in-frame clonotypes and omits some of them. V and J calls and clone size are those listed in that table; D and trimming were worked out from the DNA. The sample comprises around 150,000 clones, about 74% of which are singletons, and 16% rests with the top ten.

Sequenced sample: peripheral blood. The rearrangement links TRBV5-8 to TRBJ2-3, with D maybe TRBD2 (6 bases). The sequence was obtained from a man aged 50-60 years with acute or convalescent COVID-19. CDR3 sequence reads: CASSGGSTDTQYF. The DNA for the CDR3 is TGTGCCAGCAGCGGGGGGAGCACAGATACGCAGTATTTT.